This T cell receptor (beta chain) was obtained from a study of blood T cell repertoires in COVID-19. Study information: PBMCs, B-cell-depleted T cells, or T cells provided the cDNA or gDNA that made up the material.

TCRdb keeps only in-frame clones here, not all; method: immunoSEQ multiplex PCR. The table records about 190,000 clones, 80% to 85% of them present only once. Trimming shortened V by 7 bases and J by 4 bases, and 17 bases separated the two germline ends. The CDR3 consists of 14 residues. CDR1 SGHKS and CDR2 YYEKEE come from the germline V gene (reference sequence). The sample consisted of peripheral blood. The origin of this receptor is a human donor in a cohort sampled during active COVID-19. This chain links TRBV5-5 with TRBJ2-5; TRBD1 is a possible D gene (5 bases). Here the CDR3 DNA reads TGTGCCAGCGGAGAAAGCCCTGGGGCAGAGACCCAGTACTTC. Translating gives CASGESPGAETQYF.